Included here is one T cell receptor (beta chain) sequence, with context. Its antigen is not known. The sample belongs to a study of T cells after yellow fever vaccination. 5'RACE template switching generated TCR cDNA, adding a universal primer site and UMIs. TCRdb re-derived calls from the 5' RACE reads in MiXCR, one entry per CDR3 protein. The sample has approximately 300,000 distinct CDR3 sequences; 6.8% are singletons. General study points: The study noted that FACS-sorted repertoires could contain abundant clonotypes contaminating from the bulk population. The study re-detected most primary-vaccination clones after the booster (roughly 95% CD4, around 89% CD8).

V was shortened by 6 bases and J by 8 bases, with 19 bases between the two germline ends. Germline lookup yields CDR1 MNHEY and CDR2 SMNVEV (reference sequence). This CDR3 comprises 15 residues. Sequenced material: PBMCs, taken more than 40 days after the first yellow fever vaccination. The V call is TRBV27, the J call TRBJ1-4, with D perhaps matching TRBD1 (5 bases). This sequence was found in a man aged 18 to 30 who received the YFV17D yellow fever vaccine. The DNA of the CDR3 is TGTGCCAGCAGCCCCGGGACCCCATGGAAAGAAAAACTGTTTTTT. Translating it yields CASSPGTPWKEKLFF.